This paragraph reports one T cell receptor (beta chain). This specimen comes from a study of blood T cell repertoires in COVID-19. Study details: Samples of COVID-19 (acute and convalescent) were obtained from the United States, Italy and Spain. The analysed material was cDNA or gDNA that came from T cells, B-cell-depleted T cells, or PBMCs.

V was clipped by 0 bases and J by 8 bases; unmatched bases: 5. CDR1 is SGDLS and CDR2 is YYNGEE in the germline V gene. This CDR3 is 15 amino acids long. Original analysis: Using reference gene primer amplification, nucleated cell counts were estimated. Assay: immunoSEQ multiplex PCR; the TCRdb copy retains only in-frame clones and omits some. V and J calls and clone size are those listed in that table; D and trimming were worked out from the DNA. Here the sample spans 45,000 to 55,000 clones, about 85% being singletons. Sequencing was done on a sample of peripheral blood. This clonotype originated in a man aged 50-60 years with acute or convalescent COVID-19. The rearrangement links TRBV9 to TRBJ1-4; 9 nucleotides line up with TRBD1. The CDR3 DNA reads as TGTGCCAGCAGCGTAGCGGGGACAGGGACGGAAAAACTGTTTTTT. Translated: CASSVAGTGTEKLFF.